This TCR beta chain originates from a study of T cells in Graves' hyperthyroidism and ophthalmopathy. PBMCs were obtained from under 13 ml fresh peripheral blood. There are many counts of this clonotype. As yet, its antigen is unknown. Study-wide results and limits: The model identified upcoming ophthalmopathy a median approximately 6.5 months ahead of onset.

Amplified TCR beta CDR3 regions derived from RNA transcripts. RT-PCR in the first round (using the HTBI primer set) targeted the TCR CDR3. TCRdb used MiXCR to reprocess the multiplex PCR reads, holding one entry per CDR3 protein. The table shows 300,000 to 500,000 distinct CDR3 sequences, with under 15% occurring only once. V lost 3 bases and J 0 bases, leaving 18 bases between the germline ends. The CDR3 runs 17 residues. Germline values: CDR1 SEHNR, CDR2 FQNEAQ (reference sequence). The sequenced material came from blood. This receptor was obtained from a woman aged 30 to 39 with Graves' hyperthyroidism. V is TRBV7-9 and J is TRBJ2-7, with D possibly TRBD2 on 5 matching bases. CDR3 coding DNA: TGTGCCAGCAGCTTGGTCTTCGGAGCGGCGAGCTCCTACGAGCAGTACTTC. Its protein product is CASSLVFGAASSYEQYF.